This T cell receptor (beta chain) emerged from a study of CD8 T cells in ankylosing spondylitis. This CDR3 region has 16 residues. V shed 6 bases and J shed 5 bases, with 22 bases lying between them. From germline, CDR1 is LNHDA and CDR2 SQIVND (reference sequence). TCRdb analysed the 5' RACE reads with MiXCR anew, one entry per CDR3 protein. The sample records more than 150,000 distinct CDR3 sequences, 15% to 20% being singletons. The TCR comes from a male donor under 35 with ankylosing spondylitis or in good health (not recorded which). Sequenced material: blood, either unsorted or a sorted T cell fraction (not recorded which). V is TRBV19 and J is TRBJ1-1; tentatively, D is TRBD1 (6 bases). CDR3 DNA: TGTGCCAGTAGGCATCCAGGGGCAGGGCAGGGGACTGAAGCTTTCTTT. Protein product: CASRHPGAGQGTEAFF.